Detailed here is one TCR beta chain. What it binds is unknown. The data stem from a study of shared clonotypes between healthy human individuals. Across the study: The study drew on a couple of women and a few men aged 18 to 49 as donors. Used for every donor were three CD4 naive, three CD4 memory, two CD8 naive and one CD8 memory plate. General study results and limits: Sharing across several donors was seen in roughly 5% of naive CD4 clonotypes.

This CDR3 spans 16 amino acids. V was clipped by 5 bases and J by 0 bases, with 17 bases between them. Germline V gene data show CDR1 as SGHVS and CDR2 as FNYEAQ. Measured with immunoSEQ multiplex PCR; TCRdb has only the in-frame clones, and not every one. The data contain millions of clones, about 92% of them singletons. As defined, naive CD8 cells were CD45RO-negative and positively selected for CCR7, with terminally differentiated effector memory CD45RA+ cells excluded. The donor population consisted of healthy HIV-negative adults with no recent acute infections or vaccinations. This clonotype originated in a man between 18 and 35 years old in good health. Some clones in this sample may be carry-over from other donors' samples. Material for sequencing was naive CD8+ T cells from PBMCs. V and J are TRBV7-6 and TRBJ2-7, with D perhaps assigned TRBD1 or TRBD2 (6 bases each). The CDR3 coding sequence is TGTGCCAGCAGCGAAGAGGGGGGCGGTCTCTCCTACGAGCAGTACTTC. Amino acids: CASSEEGGGLSYEQYF.